These 18 T cell receptor beta chains were all obtained from the same sample, sequenced in a study of CD8 T cells in ankylosing spondylitis. TCRdb re-called the 5' RACE reads with MiXCR, one entry per CDR3 protein. This repertoire shows under 250,000 distinct CDR3 sequences, 7% to 8% found once; its top ten account for 12% to 15%. Their recognized antigens are unknown. Study results and caveats: Fewer than ten highly homologous variants made up a TCR beta motif, and this motif appeared characteristic of ankylosing spondylitis blood.

Material: blood, either unsorted or a sorted T cell fraction (not recorded which). These receptors were collected from a male donor with ankylosing spondylitis.

Many counts were recorded for this clonotype. The V and J genes are TRBV5-8 and TRBJ2-7, with D perhaps matching TRBD1 or TRBD2 (5 bases each). The CDR3 length is 14 residues. CDR1 is SGHTS, CDR2 YDEGEE, per germline. V was cut by 3 bases and J by 4 bases, with 14 bases left in between. The CDR3 is CASSYRGTTYEQYF. CDR3 bases: TGTGCCAGCAGCTACAGAGGGACGACTTACGAGCAGTACTTC.

This clonotype was seen repeatedly, ten times or more. The CDR3 reads CASKGFGETQYF. CDR3 bases: TGTGCCAGTAAGGGGTTCGGGGAGACCCAGTACTTC. This chain uses TRBV12-3 or TRBV12-4 with TRBJ2-5; the D gene is possibly TRBD1 (5 bases). V dropped 9 bases and J dropped 5 bases, with 13 bases sitting between them. CDR3 length equals 12 residues.

This clonotype was seen ten or more times. CDR3 DNA sequence: TGTGCCAGCAGTTGGGGGCCCGGGACTGAAGCTTTCTTT. Amino acids: CASSWGPGTEAFF. The chain uses TRBV27 and TRBJ1-1, with D tentatively TRBD1 (6 bases). The CDR3 consists of 13 residues. Trimming stripped 4 bases from V and 5 bases from J, with 11 bases between. Germline V gives CDR1 MNHEY, CDR2 SMNVEV (reference sequence).

This clonotype has at least ten counts. The V gene is TRBV6-1, the J gene TRBJ1-1; D gene ambiguous. Germline CDR1 is MNHNS and CDR2 is SASEGT. The CDR3 loop spans 13 amino acids. Deletions cut 6 bases from V and 3 bases from J, with 11 bases between. This CDR3 reads CASSSTPYTEAFF. The DNA for the CDR3 is TGTGCCAGCAGCTCGACACCATACACTGAAGCTTTCTTT.

In its sample, this clonotype was seen many times. The rearrangement uses TRBV4-3 and TRBJ2-3, with 9 bases fitting TRBD1. The junction had 19 bases not matched to a gene; V was cut back by 3 bases and J by 9 bases. CDR1 is LGHNA, CDR2 YSLEER, per germline. The CDR3 runs 18 residues. The chain's CDR3 is CASSQTMRTGAPRRTQYF. CDR3 nucleotide sequence: TGCGCCAGCAGCCAGACTATGAGGACAGGGGCTCCGAGGAGAACGCAGTATTTT.

This clonotype appeared many times. The genes are TRBV5-1 and TRBJ2-1; D is perhaps TRBD2 (5 bases). The germline V gene encodes CDR1 SGHRS and CDR2 YFSETQ. The CDR3 spans 12 residues. V lost 6 bases to trimming and J lost 4 bases, with 8 bases between them. The DNA of the CDR3 is TGCGCCAGCAACGCGGGTTACAATGAGCAGTTCTTC. It encodes CASNAGYNEQFF.

This clonotype was picked up many times. The CDR3 region has the DNA TGTGCCAGCAGCTTAGCGTCGCAGGGATTTTCCTACGAGCAGTACTTC. This encodes CASSLASQGFSYEQYF. The gene calls are TRBV7-2 and TRBJ2-7; tentative D call: TRBD1 (5 bases). Trimming stripped 0 bases from V and 1 base from J, with 13 bases between. Germline V gives CDR1 SGHTA, CDR2 FQGNSA. The CDR3 is made up of 16 amino acids.

This clonotype was seen at least ten times. CDR3 nucleotide sequence: TGTGCCAGCAGTTTAGCGGGCACAGATACGCAGTATTTT. It specifies CASSLAGTDTQYF. The V and J genes are TRBV12-3 or TRBV12-4 and TRBJ2-3, with D uncertain. V gave up 0 bases and J gave up 1 base, with 2 bases separating them. The CDR3 is 13 amino acids.

This clonotype was counted many times. V usage is TRBV12-3 or TRBV12-4 and J usage is TRBJ1-2; no firm D call. V was clipped by 6 bases and J by 0 bases, with 14 bases between them. The CDR3 has 15 residues. CDR3 bases: TGTGCCAGCAGCCTGCCAGGATTCCCTAACTATGGCTACACCTTC. Translated, it gives CASSLPGFPNYGYTF.

This clonotype was recorded many times. The gene calls are TRBV7-2 and TRBJ2-7; no clear D gene. With 3 bases removed from V and 0 bases from J, the gap between germline ends came to 12 bases. The CDR3 totals 15 residues. CDR1 is SGHTA and CDR2 is FQGNSA in the germline V gene. Here the CDR3 DNA reads TGTGCCAGCAGCTTGGGCCCCTGGGGCTCCTACGAGCAGTACTTC. Its protein product is CASSLGPWGSYEQYF.

This clonotype was found many times. The chain couples TRBV7-9 to TRBJ2-1; 10 nucleotides match TRBD1. The germline V gene has CDR1 SEHNR and CDR2 FQNEAQ (reference sequence). J was trimmed by 7 bases and V by 5 bases; bases with no gene match: 5. The CDR3 runs to 14 residues. This CDR3 is CASSGEDRGNEQFF. The CDR3 DNA sequence: TGTGCCAGCAGCGGGGAGGACAGGGGGAATGAGCAGTTCTTC.

The chain is built from TRBV29-1 and TRBJ2-2; D might be TRBD1 (6 bases). Germline V CDR1 and CDR2: SQVTM, ANQGSEA. The CDR3 is 14 residues long. The germline V and J ends were trimmed by 8 bases and 5 bases, with 18 bases remaining between them. The CDR3 here is CSYKQGTRTGELFF. The CDR3 DNA reads TGCAGCTACAAACAGGGTACTAGGACCGGGGAGCTGTTTTTT.

The sample holds many counts of this clonotype. CDR3: CASSPRSRAHEQYF. The CDR3 DNA is TGTGCCAGCTCACCACGCAGCAGGGCACACGAGCAGTACTTC. This chain joins TRBV18 and TRBJ2-7; tentative D call: TRBD1 (5 bases). Germline lookup yields CDR1 KGHSH and CDR2 LQKENI. The ends were cut back, 1 base at V and 5 bases at J, with 12 bases in the middle. This CDR3 contains 14 residues.

This clonotype was detected ten times or more. The chain combines TRBV4-2 with TRBJ2-1; 14 bases map to TRBD2. CDR3 length equals 17 residues. CDR1 and CDR2 from the germline V gene are LGHNA and YNFKEQ. The trim removed 2 bases at V and 9 bases at J, leaving 9 bases unmatched. DNA of the CDR3: TGTGCCAGCAGCCAATGGCGACTGGGACTAGCGGGAGTTGAGCAGTTCTTC. Amino acids: CASSQWRLGLAGVEQFF.

This clonotype was picked up many times. The V gene is TRBV27, the J gene TRBJ2-1, with a weak D call TRBD2 (6 bases). Trimming took off 2 bases at V and 7 bases at J, with 21 bases between the two ends. The CDR3 extends over 17 amino acids. Germline V gene data show CDR1 as MNHEY and CDR2 as SMNVEV (reference sequence). The CDR3 bases are TGTGCCAGCAGTTTACAAAATAGGGGAGGCCTTGCTAATGAGCAGTTCTTC. Translation: CASSLQNRGGLANEQFF.

This clonotype was detected ten times or more. The chain joins TRBV12-3 or TRBV12-4 to TRBJ1-5; TRBD1 aligns across 9 bases. The junction had 14 bases not matched to a gene; V was cut back by 2 bases and J by 0 bases. CDR3 size: 20 residues. The CDR3 DNA is TGTGCCAGCAGTTTATCTTCAGATCCCGGGACAGGGATTAGCAATCAGCCCCAGCATTTT. Amino acid sequence: CASSLSSDPGTGISNQPQHF.

This clonotype was recorded a few times. V is TRBV4-2 and J is TRBJ1-5, with unresolved D. V was shortened by 3 bases and J by 0 bases, with 9 bases between the two germline ends. CDR1 LGHNA and CDR2 YNFKEQ come from the germline V gene. This CDR3 has 15 amino acids. The CDR3 sequence is CASSQEDYSNQPQHF. CDR3 nucleotides: TGTGCCAGCAGCCAGGAGGACTATAGCAATCAGCCCCAGCATTTT.

This clonotype was seen only once. The gene calls are TRBV15 and TRBJ2-3, with D hard to call. Germline assignment: CDR1 LNHNV and CDR2 YYDKDF (reference sequence). V shed 1 base and J shed 6 bases, with 5 bases lying between them. The CDR3 spans 12 residues. The CDR3 DNA is TGTGCCACCAGCAGAGTTGCTGATACGCAGTATTTT. Translating gives CATSRVADTQYF.